The 17 T cell receptor beta chains listed next were all sequenced from one sample in a study of PD-1 blockade in classical Hodgkin lymphoma. All trial patients relapsed after autologous stem cell transplantation. Assay: immunoSEQ multiplex PCR; the TCRdb copy retains only in-frame clones and omits some. The table records 8,500 to 14,000 clones, about 80% of them present only once. The sequences come from peripheral blood mononuclear cells (PBMCs), collected before the second cycle of nivolumab. All receptors derive from a human donor with classical Hodgkin lymphoma.

This chain links TRBV27 with TRBJ1-1, with D possibly TRBD1 on 5 matching bases. Germline V gene data show CDR1 as MNHEY and CDR2 as SMNVEV (reference sequence). The CDR3 has 16 amino acids. The ends were cut back, 2 bases at V and 0 bases at J, with 13 bases in the middle. This chain's CDR3 is CASSLIAGRMNTEAFF. DNA for the CDR3: TGTGCCAGCAGTTTAATAGCAGGGAGGATGAACACTGAAGCTTTCTTT.

This clone is a singleton in its sample. The V call is TRBV2, the J call TRBJ1-6, with 12 bases identical to TRBD1. Unmatched junction bases numbered 4, after V lost 6 bases and J lost 1 base. The germline gives CDR1 SNHLY, CDR2 FYNNEI. The CDR3 is made up of 17 amino acids. CDR3 sequence: CASSGGQGASYNSPLHF. DNA for the CDR3: TGTGCCAGCAGCGGGGGACAGGGGGCTTCCTATAATTCACCCCTCCACTTT.

The chain combines TRBV6-4 with TRBJ1-6; 8 bases are shared with TRBD1. Germline V gene sequence: CDR1 MRHNA, CDR2 SNTAGT. V shed 5 bases, J shed 10 bases, and the junction held 7 bases outside the gene matches. The CDR3 extends over 14 amino acids. In nucleotides, the CDR3 is TGTGCCAGCAGTCTTACAGGGGGAGAATCACCCCTCCACTTT. Its protein is CASSLTGGESPLHF.

The rearrangement uses TRBV7-9 and TRBJ2-7; the D is unclear. Trimming took 0 bases from V and 5 from J, leaving 14 bases between them. Per germline, CDR1 SEHNR and CDR2 FQNEAQ (reference sequence). The CDR3 is 15 residues long. The CDR3 reads CASSLAHNPTDEQYF. CDR3 DNA sequence: TGTGCCAGCAGCTTAGCCCACAATCCCACCGACGAGCAGTACTTC.

The chain carries TRBV10-3 and TRBJ2-5; possibly TRBD1 or TRBD2 for D (6 bases each). Looked up from germline, CDR1 is ENHRY and CDR2 is SYGVKD. CDR3 size: 14 residues. Trimming took off 5 bases at V and 2 bases at J, with 12 bases between the two ends. The CDR3 DNA sequence: TGTGCCATCAGTCCCGGAGGGGGACAAGAGACCCAGTACTTC. This codes for CAISPGGGQETQYF.

This clone has just a few counts. This chain uses TRBV27 with TRBJ1-1; possibly TRBD1 for D (5 bases). The germline V and J ends were trimmed by 8 bases and 13 bases, with 20 bases remaining between them. Germline V CDR1 and CDR2: MNHEY, SMNVEV (reference sequence). The CDR3 totals 12 residues. The CDR3 sequence is CASRNELLRDFF. The CDR3 bases are TGTGCCAGCCGGAACGAGTTGCTCAGGGATTTCTTT.

The rearrangement uses TRBV9 and TRBJ1-4; possible D gene TRBD1, 5 bases. The CDR3 sequence is 16 residues long. The ends were cut back, 0 bases at V and 8 bases at J, with 17 bases in the middle. The germline V gene encodes CDR1 SGDLS and CDR2 YYNGEE. The CDR3 coding sequence is TGTGCCAGCAGCGTAGCTGTAACGGGGGTTCGGGAAAAACTGTTTTTT. Its protein product is CASSVAVTGVREKLFF.

V gene TRBV29-1 combines with J gene TRBJ2-7, with D tentatively TRBD1 (5 bases). V gave up 2 bases and J gave up 7 bases, with 18 bases separating them. CDR1 and CDR2 (germline): SQVTM, ANQGSEA. The CDR3 spans 14 residues. The CDR3 DNA reads as TGCAGCGTTGAATACCCAGGGCTTGTCTTTGAGCAGTACTTC. Protein sequence: CSVEYPGLVFEQYF.

This sequence joins TRBV6-5 and TRBJ1-2; 7 bases are shared with TRBD1. From germline, CDR1 is MNHEY and CDR2 SVGAGI. The V gene end was trimmed by 6 bases and the J gene end by 6 bases; junction bases not matched to a gene: 10. This CDR3 region has 14 residues. In DNA, the CDR3 is TGTGCCAGCAGCCAGGGTGGGACAGTGGATGGCTACACCTTC. Its translation: CASSQGGTVDGYTF.

V is TRBV13 and J is TRBJ2-3; no clear D gene. With 1 base removed from V and 2 bases from J, the gap between germline ends came to 7 bases. Looked up from germline, CDR1 is PRHDT and CDR2 is FYEKMQ (reference sequence). There are 14 residues in the CDR3. CDR3 coding DNA: TGTGCCAGCAGCTTAGCACACCCCACAGATACGCAGTATTTT. It encodes CASSLAHPTDTQYF.

This chain connects TRBV5-1 to TRBJ1-4, with D maybe TRBD1 (5 bases). The V and J ends lost 4 bases and 8 bases respectively, with 15 bases between them. This CDR3 region has 14 residues. The germline gives CDR1 SGHRS, CDR2 YFSETQ. The CDR3 coding sequence is TGCGCCAGCAGCCCACTTGTTGGGGGGGAAAAACTGTTTTTT. It translates to CASSPLVGGEKLFF.

CDR3 bases: TGTGCCAGCAGAGATGGGACAGGGGGCTTGGAGACCCAGTACTTC. Amino acid sequence: CASRDGTGGLETQYF. The rearrangement links TRBV28 to TRBJ2-5; 12 nucleotides align to TRBD1. CDR1 and CDR2 from the germline V gene are MDHEN and SYDVKM. The CDR3 contains 15 residues. V shed 6 bases, J shed 5 bases, and the junction held 7 bases outside the gene matches.

The table lists this clone with a few counts. The chain combines TRBV28 with TRBJ1-2; a possible D gene is TRBD1 (6 bases). This CDR3 spans 18 amino acids. V was cut by 1 base and J by 4 bases, with 22 bases left in between. CDR1 is MDHEN, CDR2 SYDVKM, per germline. CDR3 bases: TGTGCCAGCAGTTTATACAACTTAAGGCACAGGGTGGGCTATGGCTACACCTTC. It is translated as CASSLYNLRHRVGYGYTF.

V and J are TRBV6-6 and TRBJ2-7; 10 bases map to TRBD2. The V and J ends lost 1 base and 3 bases, in that order; junction bases with no gene match: 3. From germline, CDR1 is MNHNY and CDR2 SVGAGI (reference sequence). This CDR3 comprises 15 residues. In DNA, the CDR3 is TGTGCCAGCAGTTACTTCGCTAGCGGGGGCTACGAGCAGTACTTC. Translating it yields CASSYFASGGYEQYF.

The V and J genes are TRBV5-8 and TRBJ2-2; TRBD1 might be the D (6 bases). Germline V gives CDR1 SGHTS, CDR2 YDEGEE. Deletions cut 3 bases from V and 7 bases from J, with 13 bases between. CDR3 length equals 14 residues. This CDR3 reads CASSSTGLIGELFF. The DNA for the CDR3 is TGTGCCAGCAGCTCGACAGGATTAATCGGGGAGCTGTTTTTT.

V gene TRBV28 combines with J gene TRBJ2-3; D is ambiguous. There are 15 residues in the CDR3. V gave up 6 bases and J gave up 2 bases, with 15 bases separating them. The germline CDR1 and CDR2 sequences are MDHEN and SYDVKM. The CDR3 DNA follows: TGTGCCAGCAGAGTGGCTCCCGCCCTCACAGATACGCAGTATTTT. Translation gives CASRVAPALTDTQYF.

This clone was counted once. The chain is built from TRBV18 and TRBJ1-6, with 7 nucleotides matching TRBD1. The J segment lost 4 bases and the V segment lost 5 bases, leaving 8 bases of the junction unmatched. Germline lookup yields CDR1 KGHSH and CDR2 LQKENI. The CDR3 runs to 16 residues. The DNA of the CDR3 is TGTGCCAGCTCAACAACCGGGACAGCGTATAATTCACCCCTCCACTTT. It encodes CASSTTGTAYNSPLHF.